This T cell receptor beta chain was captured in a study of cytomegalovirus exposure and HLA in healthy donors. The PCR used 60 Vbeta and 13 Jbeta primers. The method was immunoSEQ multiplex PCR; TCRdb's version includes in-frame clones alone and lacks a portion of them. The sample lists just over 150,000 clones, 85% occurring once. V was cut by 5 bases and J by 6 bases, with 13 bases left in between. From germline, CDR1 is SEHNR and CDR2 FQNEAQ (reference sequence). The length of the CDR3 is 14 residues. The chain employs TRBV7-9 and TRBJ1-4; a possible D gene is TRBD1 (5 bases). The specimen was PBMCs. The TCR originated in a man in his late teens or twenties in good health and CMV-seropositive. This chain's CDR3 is CASSHDRAHEKLFF. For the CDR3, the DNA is TGTGCCAGCAGCCACGACAGAGCCCATGAAAAACTGTTTTTT.